The clone carrying this TCR beta chain was seen a few times. Antigen: not known. Time point noted: patch test 2, 6 weeks after DPC sensitization. The treatment: therapeutic diphenylcyclopropenone sensitization with weekly scalp DPC. The authors extracted total RNA from unfractionated whole blood. This sample is drawn from a study of human T cells and chemical hapten exposure. Study-wide findings and caveats: DPC sensitization did not alter TCRs above 1 in 1000 frequency.

Trimming took off 3 bases at V and 1 base at J, with 15 bases between the two ends. CDR1 and CDR2 from the germline V gene are SGHAT and FQNNGV. CDR3 size: 16 residues. The library labeled individual cDNA molecules by adding unique molecular identifiers to them. TCRdb itself ran the RACE reads through MiXCR, one entry per CDR3 protein. This sample carries 40,000 or so distinct CDR3 sequences, more than 9% of them seen once, and the ten largest clones take 14%. This receptor was obtained from a woman aged 30 to 39 with alopecia areata. Some clones in this sample may be carry-over from other donors' samples. Sequencing used whole blood, obtained in connection with sensitization to the hapten diphenylcyclopropenone (DPC). This chain links TRBV11-2 with TRBJ2-5, with unresolved D. The CDR3 nucleotides are TGTGCCAGCAGCTTTGAGGCCCACAATCTCCAAGAGACCCAGTACTTC. This translates into CASSFEAHNLQETQYF. The full variable domain, rest sourced from reference TRBV11-2 and TRBJ2-5, is EAGVAQSPRYKIIEKRQSVAFWCNPISGHATLYWYQQILGQGPKLLIQFQNNGVVDDSQLPKDRFSAERLKGVDSTLKIQPAKLEDSAVYLCASSFEAHNLQETQYFGPGTRLLVL.